This T cell receptor beta chain was recovered during a study of shared clonotypes between healthy human individuals. Overall study results and limits: Read depth was anticipated to influence clonotype sharing among donors.

Sequencing used immunoSEQ multiplex PCR; TCRdb keeps in-frame clones, though not all of them. The repertoire has 1.5 million to 2.5 million clones, about 95% of them found once; the top ten carry more than 0.95%. In regard to this clone: Its antigen remains unidentified.

V was pared by 0 bases and J by 5 bases, with 12 bases of the junction left unmatched. The CDR3 runs to 18 residues. In germline, CDR1 is SGHDT, CDR2 YYEEEE. CD45RO-negative CD8 cells positively selected for CCR7 made up the naive population, which excluded terminally differentiated effector memory CD45RA+ cells. The sequenced sample consisted of naive CD8+ T cells sorted from blood. The TCR originated in a man between 18 and 35 years old in good health. The chain joins TRBV5-6 to TRBJ2-7; 12 bases are shared with TRBD2. The CDR3 coding sequence is TGTGCCAGCAGCTTGGGACTAGCGGGGGACTACCCCGGGGACGAGCAGTACTTC. As protein: CASSLGLAGDYPGDEQYF.